The next 10 T cell receptor beta chains were all read from a single sample in a study of blood T cell repertoires in COVID-19. Generated by immunoSEQ multiplex PCR, the TCRdb table keeps only in-frame clones and is missing some. The sample carries about 140,000 clones, about 80% recorded once. Source material: peripheral blood. The receptors were gathered from a woman aged 55-69 years with acute or convalescent COVID-19.

This sequence joins TRBV11-2 and TRBJ1-3; possibly TRBD1 for D (5 bases). The ends were cut back, 2 bases at V and 0 bases at J, with 17 bases in the middle. Germline V gives CDR1 SGHAT, CDR2 FQNNGV. The CDR3 length is 18 residues. CDR3 sequence (DNA): TGTGCCAGCAGCTTACAGGTCAGGGCCCAAATCTCTGGAAACACCATATATTTT. Its translation is CASSLQVRAQISGNTIYF.

The chain carries TRBV2 and TRBJ2-4; D is unresolved. The germline V gene encodes CDR1 SNHLY and CDR2 FYNNEI. Trimming removed 3 bases from V and 8 bases from J, with 8 bases in between. CDR3 size: 12 residues. The CDR3 here is CASSDTADIQYF. The CDR3 bases are TGTGCCAGCAGTGACACCGCGGACATTCAGTACTTC.

The chain is built from TRBV4-2 and TRBJ2-7; the match to TRBD2 covers 8 bases. The J segment lost 6 bases and the V segment lost 1 base, leaving 8 bases of the junction unmatched. CDR3 length: 15 residues. Germline assignment: CDR1 LGHNA and CDR2 YNFKEQ. The CDR3 region is CASSQVSAGVSEQYF. The DNA for the CDR3 is TGTGCCAGCAGCCAAGTATCAGCGGGAGTAAGCGAGCAGTACTTC.

The chain couples TRBV4-1 to TRBJ2-1; D might be TRBD2 (7 bases). The CDR3 has 15 residues. V was clipped by 5 bases and J by 7 bases, with 18 bases between them. CDR1 MGHRA and CDR2 YSYEKL come from the germline V gene. Here the CDR3 reads CASSAGRGRRNEQFF. CDR3 DNA sequence: TGCGCCAGCAGCGCCGGGCGGGGGCGTAGGAATGAGCAGTTCTTC.

This clone was detected only a few times. The rearrangement links TRBV2 to TRBJ2-2; 7 nucleotides line up with TRBD2. Germline V gene lookup returns CDR1 SNHLY and CDR2 FYNNEI. CDR3 length: 16 amino acids. J lost 8 bases, V lost 9 bases, and 18 bases had no gene match. The CDR3: CASKRDGTIGVGELFF. In nucleotides, the CDR3 is TGTGCCAGTAAACGGGACGGGACTATCGGGGTAGGGGAGCTGTTTTTT.

This chain uses TRBV7-9 with TRBJ2-1; D might be TRBD2 (6 bases). The V and J ends lost 5 bases and 2 bases respectively, with 13 bases between them. Germline V gene lookup returns CDR1 SEHNR and CDR2 FQNEAQ (reference sequence). The CDR3 contains 15 residues. CDR3 nucleotides: TGTGCCAGCAGCCCGTTACGGGGGACCTACAATGAGCAGTTCTTC. It is translated as CASSPLRGTYNEQFF.

J is TRBJ1-3 and V is TRBV5-1, with a tentative D call TRBD1 (5 bases). The CDR3 consists of 19 residues. Germline loops: CDR1 SGHRS, CDR2 YFSETQ. V was pared by 7 bases and J by 0 bases, with 26 bases between. CDR3 region: CASSSRGLDPLRSGNTIYF. Written as DNA, the CDR3 is TGCGCCAGCTCATCGCGGGGGTTAGACCCTCTCCGCTCTGGAAACACCATATATTTT.

The V call is TRBV27, the J call TRBJ2-3, with unresolved D. This CDR3 region has 13 residues. The germline V gene encodes CDR1 MNHEY and CDR2 SMNVEV (reference sequence). V lost 7 bases and J 2 bases, leaving 10 bases between the germline ends. The CDR3 region has the DNA TGTGCCAGCATTCTCACTTTCACAGATACGCAGTATTTT. Its protein is CASILTFTDTQYF.

The J gene is TRBJ1-6, the V gene TRBV19; perhaps TRBD1 as D (6 bases). In germline, CDR1 is LNHDA, CDR2 SQIVND (reference sequence). The CDR3 extends over 12 amino acids. Trimming removed 5 bases at V and 9 bases at J, with 8 bases between. The CDR3 sequence: CASSPRGSPLHF. CDR3 bases: TGTGCCAGTAGTCCCAGGGGTTCACCCCTCCACTTT.

This clone was seen a single time. The V gene is TRBV7-8, the J gene TRBJ2-7; 9 nucleotides align to TRBD2. This CDR3 region has 12 residues. CDR1 and CDR2 from the germline V gene are SGHVS and FQNEAQ. J gave up 11 bases and V 5 bases, and 7 bases lay outside the gene matches. The CDR3 DNA reads TGTGCCAGCAGCCCAGCGGGAGGTCAGGAGTACTTC. Protein product: CASSPAGGQEYF.